Here is one T cell receptor beta chain with its context. The data belong to a study of shared T cell receptors in the human thymus. V dropped 5 bases and J dropped 0; count of bases not matched to a gene: 6. The CDR3 runs 16 residues. The germline CDR1 and CDR2 sequences are LNHDA and SQIVND (reference sequence). Assay: immunoSEQ multiplex PCR; the TCRdb copy retains only in-frame clones and omits some. This sample yields roughly 710,000 clones, of which approximately 85% are seen a single time; 0.008% to 0.011% belongs to the top ten. The same specimen was also included in a second study, on human thymus T cells. That study adds: Thymic tissue was derived from resections collected during corrective heart surgery. Thymic repertoires from unrelated individuals overlapped highly, related research reported.

Sequenced input: thymocytes. The clonotype originates from a girl in the first two years of life with a congenital heart defect. This chain joins TRBV19 and TRBJ2-1, with TRBD2 identical over 8 bases. The chain's CDR3 is CASSHGGGSSYNEQFF. The CDR3, as DNA: TGTGCCAGTAGTCATGGCGGGGGGAGCTCCTACAATGAGCAGTTCTTC.